These 26 T cell receptor beta chains share one sample of origin, sequenced in a study of blood T cell repertoires in COVID-19. Clones were read by immunoSEQ multiplex PCR, and TCRdb kept only the in-frame ones, dropping some. The sample holds about 370,000 clones, roughly 90% seen once. Sequences were obtained from peripheral blood. All receptors derive from a woman aged 30 to 39 with COVID-19, enrolled during active disease.

Only one count was recorded for this clone. The chain links TRBV5-1 to TRBJ2-3; TRBD2 matches at 11 bases. Germline loops: CDR1 SGHRS, CDR2 YFSETQ. The CDR3 loop spans 15 amino acids. The ends lost 4 bases at V and 3 bases at J; junction bases unmatched: 4. CDR3: CASSQRLAGTDTQYF. The CDR3 region has the DNA TGCGCCAGCAGCCAGCGACTAGCGGGAACAGATACGCAGTATTTT.

The chain employs TRBV5-1 and TRBJ2-1, with D possibly being TRBD2 (6 bases). The ends were cut back, 0 bases at V and 4 bases at J, with 8 bases in the middle. The CDR3 is made up of 14 amino acids. Germline V CDR1 and CDR2: SGHRS, YFSETQ. The CDR3 loop reads CASSLGSGYNEQFF. CDR3 coding DNA: TGCGCCAGCAGCTTGGGTAGCGGTTACAATGAGCAGTTCTTC.

V usage is TRBV19 and J usage is TRBJ2-3; 7 positions agree with TRBD1. CDR3 length equals 14 residues. Germline V lookup: CDR1 LNHDA, CDR2 SQIVND (reference sequence). The junction had 4 bases not matched to a gene; V was cut back by 1 base and J by 6 bases. CDR3: CASSIAMDRDTQYF. CDR3 nucleotide sequence: TGTGCCAGTAGTATAGCTATGGACAGGGATACGCAGTATTTT.

This clone showed up just once. V and J are TRBV11-3 and TRBJ1-2; TRBD1 agrees at 9 bases. Germline V gene data show CDR1 as SGHNT and CDR2 as YENEEA. The CDR3 is 13 residues long. V gave up 5 bases and J gave up 9 bases; unmatched junction bases: 7. The CDR3 DNA is TGTGCCAGCAGCCCCGGGACAGGGTTGAGCTACACCTTC. Amino acid sequence: CASSPGTGLSYTF.

The chain couples TRBV7-2 to TRBJ2-5; the D gene is possibly TRBD2 (6 bases). Trimming removed 1 base at V and 5 bases at J, with 11 bases between. The germline V gene has CDR1 SGHTA and CDR2 FQGNSA. The CDR3 covers 14 residues. The CDR3 loop is CASSLGRASETQYF. CDR3 sequence (DNA): TGTGCCAGCAGCTTAGGGAGGGCCTCGGAGACCCAGTACTTC.

V is TRBV6-2 or TRBV6-3 and J is TRBJ1-5; D possibly corresponds to TRBD1 (5 bases). V lost 2 bases and J lost 3, with 8 bases in between. The CDR3 length is 14 residues. Germline V gene sequence: CDR1 MNHEY, CDR2 SVGEGT. The CDR3 DNA sequence: TGTGCCAGCAGTTACACAGGTTTCAATCAGCCCCAGCATTTT. This translates into CASSYTGFNQPQHF.

J is TRBJ2-5 and V is TRBV6-4; unclear D gene. The CDR3 totals 14 residues. The V gene lost 7 bases and the J gene lost 7 bases, with 19 bases spanning the gap. Germline CDR1 is MRHNA and CDR2 is SNTAGT. In DNA form, the CDR3 reads TGTGCCAGCAACCATCCGCTAGAATTGGGGACCCAGTACTTC. This gives the protein CASNHPLELGTQYF.

The chain recombines TRBV3-1 (or the pseudogene TRBV3-2) with TRBJ2-7; 7 bases fit TRBD1. Unmatched junction bases numbered 7, after V lost 5 bases and J lost 0 bases. CDR3 length: 15 amino acids. In germline, CDR1 is LGHDT, CDR2 YNNKEL (reference sequence). The CDR3 is CASSFRDSFSYEQYF. The CDR3 coding sequence is TGTGCCAGCAGCTTCCGGGACAGCTTCTCCTACGAGCAGTACTTC.

This chain links TRBV19 with TRBJ2-3; 10 nucleotides match TRBD1. CDR1 and CDR2 from the germline V gene are LNHDA and SQIVND (reference sequence). The J segment lost 4 bases and the V segment lost 6 bases, leaving 7 bases of the junction unmatched. The CDR3 runs 15 residues. As DNA, the CDR3 is TGTGCCAGTAGCCACCGGGACAGGGGTTCAGATACGCAGTATTTT. Translating it yields CASSHRDRGSDTQYF.

This chain joins TRBV23-1 and TRBJ2-3, with TRBD1 identical over 7 bases. TRBV23-1 is an ORF; its function is uncertain. This CDR3 has 18 residues. The junction had 10 bases not matched to a gene; V was cut back by 0 bases and J by 1 base. In nucleotides, the CDR3 is TGCGCCAGCAGTCAATCAGAGACAGGGAAGGTCGGCACAGATACGCAGTATTTT. Its protein is CASSQSETGKVGTDTQYF.

V and J are TRBV5-4 and TRBJ1-3; D not certain. Trimming left V 4 bases short and J 0 bases short, with 8 bases between. The CDR3 runs to 14 residues. CDR1 is SGHNT, CDR2 YYREEE, per germline (reference sequence). In nucleotides, the CDR3 is TGTGCCAGCAGCCGAGCAACCTCTGGAAACACCATATATTTT. Protein: CASSRATSGNTIYF.

This sequence joins TRBV5-1 and TRBJ1-1, with 10 bases that match TRBD1. The CDR3 loop spans 16 amino acids. Germline CDR1 and CDR2: SGHRS and YFSETQ. With 4 bases clipped from V and 0 bases from J, the junction kept 6 bases outside the gene matches. The CDR3 DNA reads as TGCGCCAGCAGCCCGGGGACAGGGGCATTGAACACTGAAGCTTTCTTT. It is translated as CASSPGTGALNTEAFF.

The chain has TRBV9 and TRBJ2-5; 8 bases map to TRBD2. Germline CDR1 and CDR2: SGDLS and YYNGEE. With V trimmed by 0 bases and J by 5 bases, 6 bases remained unmatched. The CDR3 is 15 residues long. DNA for the CDR3: TGTGCCAGCAGCGTAGGAGCAGCGGGAGTGGAGACCCAGTACTTC. Its protein is CASSVGAAGVETQYF.

The rearrangement joins TRBV6-4 to TRBJ2-2; D may be TRBD2 (6 bases). V shed 0 bases and J shed 1 base, with 15 bases lying between them. The CDR3 consists of 18 residues. Germline V gene sequence: CDR1 MRHNA, CDR2 SNTAGT. CDR3 sequence reads: CASSDSRRGLRNTGELFF. The CDR3 coding sequence is TGTGCCAGCAGTGACTCGAGGCGGGGACTGCGGAACACCGGGGAGCTGTTTTTT.

Details on this clone: Distinct nucleotide sequences in the sample also encode this CDR3. The chain combines TRBV4-2 with TRBJ2-1; 14 nucleotides align to TRBD2. The CDR3 extends over 16 amino acids. The V and J ends lost 3 bases and 4 bases, in that order; junction bases with no gene match: 2. The V gene's germline CDR1 is LGHNA and CDR2 YNFKEQ. Here the CDR3 reads CASSQGTSGGYNEQFF. CDR3 in DNA: TGTGCCAGCAGCCAGGGGACTAGCGGGGGTTACAATGAGCAGTTCTTC.

This clone was recorded once. This CDR3 is CASSYVGGPDTQYF. CDR3 DNA: TGTGCCAGCAGTTACGTAGGGGGACCAGATACGCAGTATTTT. The J gene is TRBJ2-3, the V gene TRBV6-6; D might be TRBD1 (6 bases). Germline V gene lookup returns CDR1 MNHNY and CDR2 SVGAGI (reference sequence). Trimming shortened V by 2 bases and J by 4 bases, and 10 bases separated the two germline ends. This CDR3 has 14 residues.

V is TRBV4-2 and J is TRBJ1-1; 7 bases align to TRBD1. This CDR3 is built from 13 residues. Germline V gene lookup returns CDR1 LGHNA and CDR2 YNFKEQ. Germline trimming cut 4 bases from V and 6 bases from J; bases unmatched to any gene: 5. CDR3 DNA: TGTGCCAGCAGCCTATACAGGGGCGCTGAAGCTTTCTTT. It encodes CASSLYRGAEAFF.

The chain uses TRBV24-1 and TRBJ1-5, with D possibly TRBD1 on 6 matching bases. V was trimmed by 9 bases and J by 6 bases, leaving 20 bases between them. This CDR3 spans 15 amino acids. The germline V gene encodes CDR1 KGHDR and CDR2 SFDVKD. CDR3 in amino acids: CATGPSTGPGQPQHF. The CDR3 DNA follows: TGTGCCACCGGACCCAGCACAGGGCCTGGTCAGCCCCAGCATTTT.

The chain is built from TRBV7-2 and TRBJ2-3; TRBD2 aligns across 7 bases. The CDR3 runs 16 residues. The trim removed 4 bases at V and 2 bases at J, leaving 9 bases unmatched. The germline V gene has CDR1 SGHTA and CDR2 FQGNSA. This chain's CDR3 is CASSSPQAGYTDTQYF. In DNA, the CDR3 is TGTGCCAGCAGCTCCCCCCAAGCGGGATACACAGATACGCAGTATTTT.

This clone has only one observation. The rearrangement uses TRBV7-8 and TRBJ2-7, with D possibly being TRBD1 (5 bases). The germline V and J ends were trimmed by 2 bases and 2 bases, with 13 bases remaining between them. Germline values: CDR1 SGHVS, CDR2 FQNEAQ. The CDR3 has 15 residues. The CDR3 reads CASSLFRDPTYEQYF. In nucleotides, the CDR3 is TGTGCCAGCAGCTTATTCAGGGATCCCACCTACGAGCAGTACTTC.

The chain is built from TRBV5-1 and TRBJ1-1; weak D call: TRBD1 (6 bases). Trimming took off 3 bases at V and 3 bases at J, with 18 bases between the two ends. From germline, CDR1 is SGHRS and CDR2 YFSETQ. This CDR3 spans 16 amino acids. CDR3 nucleotides: TGCGCCAGCAGCTGGACACAGGGAAGAAGGGACACTGAAGCTTTCTTT. Protein product: CASSWTQGRRDTEAFF.

The V call is TRBV3-1 (or the pseudogene TRBV3-2), the J call TRBJ2-7; D is ambiguous. V lost 0 bases to trimming and J lost 5 bases, with 14 bases between them. Germline V gene data show CDR1 as LGHDT and CDR2 as YNNKEL (reference sequence). This CDR3 region has 15 residues. The CDR3 DNA reads TGTGCCAGCAGCCAAGAAAACAGAGAATTAGACGAGCAGTACGTC. Protein product: CASSQENRELDEQYV.

The genes are TRBV30 and TRBJ1-5; TRBD1 matches 7 bases. V trimming: 7 bases; J trimming: 4 bases; junction bases outside the gene matches: 16. This CDR3 is built from 16 residues. The germline gives CDR1 GTSNPN, CDR2 SVGIG (reference sequence). The CDR3 is CAYRDRDRAPNQPQHF. The CDR3 region has the DNA TGTGCCTATCGGGACCGGGACAGAGCCCCGAATCAGCCCCAGCATTTT.

The gene calls are TRBV12-3 or TRBV12-4 and TRBJ2-1; 9 bases match TRBD2. The CDR3 covers 13 residues. After removal of 1 base from V and 13 bases from J, the junction contained 5 bases not matched to a gene. The CDR3 sequence is CASSLGLLAGQFF. The CDR3 nucleotides are TGTGCCAGCAGTTTAGGCTTACTAGCGGGCCAGTTCTTC.

In this sample, this clone turned up a few times. This rearrangement joins TRBV19 to TRBJ1-5, with D maybe TRBD1 (6 bases). CDR1 is LNHDA, CDR2 SQIVND, per germline (reference sequence). CDR3 length equals 17 residues. V was clipped by 5 bases and J by 4 bases, with 21 bases between them. The CDR3 DNA sequence: TGTGCCAGTAGTCCACGTCGGGGTATAACAGGGAATCAGCCCCAGCATTTT. Residues: CASSPRRGITGNQPQHF.

The V call is TRBV7-9, the J call TRBJ2-3, with TRBD1 matching over 8 bases. The trim removed 5 bases at V and 2 bases at J, leaving 6 bases unmatched. This CDR3 region has 15 residues. CDR1 and CDR2 from the germline V gene are SEHNR and FQNEAQ (reference sequence). DNA for the CDR3: TGTGCCAGCAGCCTAACAGGGGGTCTCACAGATACGCAGTATTTT. As protein: CASSLTGGLTDTQYF.